The rows below give T cell receptor beta chains drawn from one sample of a study of cytomegalovirus exposure and HLA in healthy donors. Profiling relied on immunoSEQ multiplex PCR, and the TCRdb table lists in-frame clones only, not all of them. The sample comprises 150,000 to 160,000 clones, just over 85% of which are singletons, and about 2.2% rests with the top ten. Material for sequencing was PBMCs. The receptors originated from a human donor in good health. Each CDR3 is given with its conserved first and last residue. The order of the fields is clone size, D gene, CDR3 length, J gene, V gene, CDR3 DNA, CDR3 protein. D genes are given only for firm matches. Size values are once, few and many counts, or a class for expanded clones, and some rows have none.

.,.,16,TRBJ2-2,TRBV9,TGTGCCAGCAGCGTAGACTTGGGAGGTGGCACCGGGGAGCTGTTTTTT,CASSVDLGGGTGELFF
.,TRBD2,17,TRBJ2-1,TRBV25-1,TGTGCCAGCAGTGAATATTCACTAGCGGGAGTGGGGAATGAGCAGTTCTTC,CASSEYSLAGVGNEQFF
once,.,12,TRBJ1-1,TRBV9,TGTGCCTCAGGCAGCATGAACACTGAAGCTTTCTTT,CASGSMNTEAFF
.,.,15,TRBJ2-7,TRBV28,TGTGCCAGCAGCTTACCCCTCGGACTATCGGACGAGCAGTACTTC,CASSLPLGLSDEQYF
.,TRBD1,16,TRBJ2-5,TRBV4-3,TGCGCCAGCAGCCAAGATAGGGGGACAGGGGCAGAGACCCAGTACTTC,CASSQDRGTGAETQYF
.,TRBD2,14,TRBJ2-7,TRBV6-1,TGTGCCAGCAGCTGGGGGGGGATGAAGAACGAGCAGTACTTC,CASSWGGMKNEQYF
.,TRBD2,17,TRBJ2-5,TRBV27,TGTGCCAGCACGACGACTAGCGGGCTTACCCTCGGAGAGACCCAGTACTTC,CASTTTSGLTLGETQYF
once,.,14,TRBJ1-5,TRBV19,TGTGCCAGTAGTAGGGGGCTAGCCAATCAGCCCCAGCATTTT,CASSRGLANQPQHF
.,.,12,TRBJ1-2,TRBV28,TGTGCCAGCAGTTTCAGGGGCGGAGGCTACACCTTC,CASSFRGGGYTF
.,.,12,TRBJ2-7,TRBV7-9,TGTGCCAGCAGCTTAAATTCGGGCGAGCAGTACTTC,CASSLNSGEQYF
.,.,14,TRBJ2-1,TRBV6-4,TGTGCCAGCAGTGACAAGGATGAGGGCAATGAGCAGTTCTTC,CASSDKDEGNEQFF
.,TRBD2,15,TRBJ2-1,TRBV7-2,TGTGCCAGCAGCGGAGGGCGGGGGGGCTTCAATGAGCAGTTCTTC,CASSGGRGGFNEQFF
.,.,14,TRBJ1-3,TRBV27,TGTGCCAGCAAAGGATGGGGGGCTGGAAACACCATATATTTT,CASKGWGAGNTIYF
.,.,14,TRBJ2-1,TRBV7-2,TGTGCCAGCAGCACACGGGGGACGGGCAATGAGCAGTTCTTC,CASSTRGTGNEQFF
.,TRBD2,15,TRBJ2-7,TRBV18,TGTGCCAGCTCACCATCGGCGGGGGGTACGTACGAGCAGTACTTC,CASSPSAGGTYEQYF
.,.,13,TRBJ1-1,TRBV4-1,TGCGCCAGCAGCCAAGGTCAGGGAACTGAAGCTTTCTTT,CASSQGQGTEAFF
once,.,15,TRBJ1-5,TRBV7-8,TGTGCCAGCAGGACCCGTGGGGGCCGTGATCAGCCCCAGCATTTT,CASRTRGGRDQPQHF
.,.,13,TRBJ1-1,TRBV15,TGTGCCACCAGCTTCAGGGGGAACACTGAAGCTTTCTTT,CATSFRGNTEAFF
.,.,15,TRBJ2-5,TRBV28,TGTGCCAGCAGTACCCGTTGGACAACCCAAGAGACCCAGTACTTC,CASSTRWTTQETQYF
.,TRBD1,13,TRBJ2-7,TRBV5-4,TGTGCCAGCAGTTCTCCGGGACAGGGGAGACAGTACTTC,CASSSPGQGRQYF
.,.,17,TRBJ2-5,TRBV5-1,TGCGCCAGCAGCTCCATGGGGCGTTACGGGTCGCAAGAGACCCAGTACTTC,CASSSMGRYGSQETQYF
.,.,13,TRBJ1-2,TRBV28,TGTGCCAGCAGGCCAGGGGCGGACTATGGCTACACCTTC,CASRPGADYGYTF
.,.,13,TRBJ1-4,TRBV28,TGTGCCACCGCAAGCGGGGGCCATGAAAAACTGTTTTTT,CATASGGHEKLFF
.,.,17,TRBJ1-5,TRBV28,TGTGCCAGCAGGCATACAGGGATTTGGCGTAGCAATCAGCCCCAGCATTTT,CASRHTGIWRSNQPQHF
.,.,14,TRBJ2-7,TRBV18,TGTGCCAGCTCACCCATACAGGGAACCTACGAGCAGTACTTC,CASSPIQGTYEQYF
.,.,14,TRBJ1-4,TRBV6-5,TGTGCCAGCAGCTTCACCCCCGAGGGTGAAAAACTGTTTTTT,CASSFTPEGEKLFF
.,.,17,TRBJ1-2,TRBV4-1,TGCGCCAGCAGCCAAGATGCGGGGGGCCCGACCCTCTATGGCTACACCTTC,CASSQDAGGPTLYGYTF
.,.,15,TRBJ1-5,TRBV28,TGTGCCAGCAGTTCTGACAGTTATAGCAATCAGCCCCAGCATTTT,CASSSDSYSNQPQHF
.,TRBD2,14,TRBJ2-1,TRBV7-8,TGTGCCAGCAGCTTAGGGGACTACGACAATGAGCAGTTCTTC,CASSLGDYDNEQFF
.,TRBD1,17,TRBJ1-5,TRBV7-9,TGTGCCAGCAGCGAGGACAGGGTTAACGGGGGCAATCAGCCCCAGCATTTT,CASSEDRVNGGNQPQHF
.,.,14,TRBJ1-3,TRBV5-1,TGCGCCAGCAGGGAGGCTGGGGGCCGAAACACCATATATTTT,CASREAGGRNTIYF
.,.,14,TRBJ1-2,TRBV2,TGTGCCAGCAGGGTGGGAGGGGCCGCATATGGCTACACCTTC,CASRVGGAAYGYTF
.,.,13,TRBJ2-7,TRBV19,TGTGCCAGTAGTCAGGGGTTCTCCTACGAGCAGTACTTC,CASSQGFSYEQYF
.,.,13,TRBJ2-1,TRBV10-1,TGCGCCAGCCGAGTAGTGGGGCACAATGAGCAGTTCTTC,CASRVVGHNEQFF
.,.,15,TRBJ2-1,TRBV9,TGTGCCAGCAGCGTAGAAGGGAGCTCCCCCCATGAGCAGTTCTTC,CASSVEGSSPHEQFF
.,.,12,TRBJ2-2,TRBV6-5,TGTGCCAGCAGACCAGGGAACGGGGAGCTGTTTTTT,CASRPGNGELFF
.,TRBD2,15,TRBJ2-1,TRBV5-4,TGTGCCAGCAGCTTGGGCGGGGGAGCTTACAATGAGCAGTTCTTC,CASSLGGGAYNEQFF
.,TRBD1,18,TRBJ1-2,TRBV18,TGTGCCAGCTCACTCAACCCTATTGGGACAGAAATTAACTATGGCTACACCTTC,CASSLNPIGTEINYGYTF
.,TRBD1,13,TRBJ1-2,TRBV2,TGTGCCAGCAGGGAGACAGGGGTCGATGGCTACACCTTC,CASRETGVDGYTF
.,.,14,TRBJ1-2,TRBV4-1,TGCGCCAGCAGCCATCTTGGGCAGGGAAAGGGCTACACCTTC,CASSHLGQGKGYTF
.,.,14,TRBJ2-7,TRBV6-1,TGTGCCACAAGCCAGGGCCGTAAGACCTACGAGCAGTACTTC,CATSQGRKTYEQYF
.,.,16,TRBJ1-1,TRBV28,TGTGCCAGCAGTTTTACAGACCATCCTTTATCCACTGAAGCTTTCTTT,CASSFTDHPLSTEAFF
once,.,16,TRBJ2-2,TRBV15,TGTGCCACCAGCAGAGATTCGTCAGGGCTCACCGGGGAGCTGTTTTTT,CATSRDSSGLTGELFF
.,.,11,TRBJ2-5,TRBV14,TGTGCCAGCAGCCTACGGGAGACCCAGTACTTC,CASSLRETQYF
few,.,14,TRBJ2-7,TRBV11-2,TGTGCCAGCAGCCTAGGGATAGCAGACTACGAGCAGTACTTC,CASSLGIADYEQYF